A selection of T cell receptor beta chains follows, all from one sample in a study. Via MiXCR, TCRdb re-called the 5' RACE reads, giving one row per CDR3 protein. The sample holds 5,500 to 6,000 distinct CDR3 sequences; approximately 30% are singletons and the top ten take about 6.8%. Source material: memory CD4+ T cells sorted from a lymph node. Receptors were obtained from a female donor with breast cancer. Each CDR3 is given with its conserved first and last residue. The D gene is left open where the match is weak. A row's size may be missing; if present it is once, few, many or a size class.

V: TRBV7-3; J: TRBJ2-1; size: NA; D: TRBD2; DNA: TGTGCCAGCAACTTAGCGGGCAGGTTCGACACTGAGCAGTTCTTC; CDR3: CASNLAGRFDTEQFF
V: TRBV7-9; J: TRBJ1-4; size: NA; D: NA; DNA: TGTGCCAGCAGTACAGCTAATGAAAAACTGTTTTTT; CDR3: CASSTANEKLFF
V: TRBV4-1; J: TRBJ1-4; size: many; D: NA; DNA: TGCGCCAGCAGCCACCCCAGAGGGCGGCTAGCAACTAATGAAAAACTGTTTTTT; CDR3: CASSHPRGRLATNEKLFF
V: TRBV5-1; J: TRBJ2-3; size: medium-sized; D: TRBD2; DNA: TGCGCCAGCAGCTCCGGGACTAGCGGAAAGAACACAGATACGCAGTATTTT; CDR3: CASSSGTSGKNTDTQYF
V: TRBV5-1; J: TRBJ1-1; size: NA; D: NA; DNA: TGCGCCAGCAGCATAGGACTAGCCGGGCGGGGGAGTGGGACTGAAGCTTTCTTT; CDR3: CASSIGLAGRGSGTEAFF
V: TRBV20-1; J: TRBJ2-7; size: medium-sized; D: TRBD1; DNA: TGCAGTGCTACCCAGGGGGTTGCCTACGAGCAGTACTTC; CDR3: CSATQGVAYEQYF
V: TRBV7-7; J: TRBJ2-5; size: NA; D: NA; DNA: TGTGCTAGCAGCGCGGGACGCGATGAGACCCAGTACTTC; CDR3: CASSAGRDETQYF
V: TRBV7-2; J: TRBJ1-2; size: large; D: TRBD1; DNA: TGTGCCAGCAGCCCCTCGGGACAGGCTAACTATGGCTACACCTTC; CDR3: CASSPSGQANYGYTF
V: TRBV5-1; J: TRBJ1-2; size: NA; D: NA; DNA: TGCGCCAGCAGCTTGGCACAGTCCTATGGCTACACCTTC; CDR3: CASSLAQSYGYTF
V: TRBV19; J: TRBJ1-2; size: NA; D: TRBD1; DNA: TGTGCCAGTGGAAACAGGGGGCGCAACTATGGCTACACCTTC; CDR3: CASGNRGRNYGYTF
V: TRBV7-9; J: TRBJ2-1; size: medium-sized; D: TRBD2; DNA: TGTGCCACCGACCTAGCGGGAGTTGACAATGAGCAGTTCTTC; CDR3: CATDLAGVDNEQFF
V: TRBV5-1; J: TRBJ2-5; size: NA; D: TRBD2; DNA: TGCGCCAGCAGCTTGATTAGCGGGAGGGCCCGCGAAAGGACCCAGTACTTC; CDR3: CASSLISGRARERTQYF
V: TRBV6-6; J: TRBJ2-3; size: NA; D: NA; DNA: TGTGCCAGCAAACCTGCGTGGGGAAGCACAGATACGCAGTATTTT; CDR3: CASKPAWGSTDTQYF
V: TRBV5-1; J: TRBJ2-5; size: few; D: NA; DNA: TGCGCCAGCAGCGCTTTGGACACGGGGAAGACCCAGTACTTC; CDR3: CASSALDTGKTQYF
V: TRBV12-3/TRBV12-4; J: TRBJ2-1; size: NA; D: TRBD2; DNA: TGTGCCAGCAGTTCTATGGGACTAGCGGGAAGATACAATGAGCAGTTCTTC; CDR3: CASSSMGLAGRYNEQFF
V: TRBV7-6; J: TRBJ2-1; size: NA; D: NA; DNA: TGTGCCAGCAGCTTAGGCTGGACTGGCGCCTACAATGAGCAGTTCTTC; CDR3: CASSLGWTGAYNEQFF
V: TRBV18; J: TRBJ1-1; size: few; D: TRBD1; DNA: TGTGCCAGCTCAACTAGACAGGGGACCGGCACTGAAGCTTTCTTT; CDR3: CASSTRQGTGTEAFF
V: TRBV7-9; J: TRBJ1-2; size: many; D: NA; DNA: TGTGCCAGCAGCCCCACCATTGGGGGGATACTTGGCTACACCTTC; CDR3: CASSPTIGGILGYTF
V: TRBV5-1; J: TRBJ1-2; size: NA; D: NA; DNA: TGCGCCAGCAGCTTAGTGCTAGGGGAGCATGGCTACACCTTC; CDR3: CASSLVLGEHGYTF
V: TRBV6-1; J: TRBJ2-2; size: many; D: NA; DNA: TGTGCCAGCCTCGGGACCCTGAACACCGGGGAGCTGTTTTTT; CDR3: CASLGTLNTGELFF
V: TRBV30; J: TRBJ2-1; size: many; D: NA; DNA: TGTGCCTGGAGTGTACCGTCCGGGGGTGCCTACAATGAGCAGTTCTTC; CDR3: CAWSVPSGGAYNEQFF
V: TRBV7-8; J: TRBJ1-1; size: few; D: NA; DNA: TGTGCCAGCAGCTTAGCGGTGGGGAACACTGAAGCTTTCTTT; CDR3: CASSLAVGNTEAFF
V: TRBV4-3; J: TRBJ2-7; size: NA; D: NA; DNA: TGCGCCAGCAGCCAAGAGCACAGGGTAGGGGAGCAGTACTTC; CDR3: CASSQEHRVGEQYF
V: TRBV29-1; J: TRBJ1-1; size: NA; D: NA; DNA: TGCAGCGTAGACGAGGGCATGAACACTGAAGCTTTCTTT; CDR3: CSVDEGMNTEAFF
V: TRBV9; J: TRBJ1-5; size: NA; D: NA; DNA: TGTGCCAGCAGCGTAGGGGATGGCAATCAGCCCCAGCATTTT; CDR3: CASSVGDGNQPQHF
V: TRBV4-1; J: TRBJ1-2; size: many; D: NA; DNA: TGCGCCAGCAGCCAAGATCCTGCGGGACTAGGTGGCTACACCTTC; CDR3: CASSQDPAGLGGYTF
V: TRBV7-9; J: TRBJ1-2; size: NA; D: TRBD1; DNA: TGTGCCAGCAGCCCAGGGGGGGCAGGGGGCACTGGCTACACCTTC; CDR3: CASSPGGAGGTGYTF